This T cell receptor beta chain was captured in a study of shared clonotypes between healthy human individuals. Assay used: immunoSEQ multiplex PCR; TCRdb lists only in-frame clones, some missing. The table includes about 680,000 clones, about two thirds detected once. This CDR3 comprises 15 residues. Trimming pared 0 bases from V and 4 bases from J, leaving 14 bases between. Germline-derived CDR1 and CDR2 are GTSNPN and SVGIG (reference sequence). This receptor was taken from a woman aged 25-40 years in good health. The V gene is TRBV30, the J gene TRBJ2-3, with a weak D call TRBD2 (7 bases). Sequencing input: memory CD4+ T cells sorted from blood. Subset indicated: CD45RA-negative fraction. The CDR3 spells CAWSVGGVSADTQYF. In DNA, the CDR3 is TGTGCCTGGAGTGTAGGGGGGGTTAGCGCAGATACGCAGTATTTT. The whole variable domain, remainder taken from reference TRBV30 and TRBJ2-3, is SQTIHQWPATLVQPVGSPLSLECTVEGTSNPNLYWYRQAAGRGLQLLFYSVGIGQISSEVPQNLSASRPQDRQFILSSKKLLLSDSGFYLCAWSVGGVSADTQYFGPGTRLTVL.